The 24 T cell receptor beta chains in this list originate from one sample, sequenced in a study of blood T cell repertoires in COVID-19. Here immunoSEQ multiplex PCR was the method, and the copy in TCRdb shows in-frame clones only, minus some. The profile covers some 130,000 clones, with more than 75% appearing a single time and roughly an eighth taken by the ten largest. The specimen sequenced was peripheral blood. These receptors came from a woman in her 70s with COVID-19, enrolled during active disease.

The chain joins TRBV4-2 to TRBJ2-7; 9 bases are a match to TRBD1. The CDR3 is 16 residues long. Unmatched junction bases numbered 4, after V lost 1 base and J lost 0 bases. Germline V lookup: CDR1 LGHNA, CDR2 YNFKEQ. The CDR3 DNA reads as TGTGCCAGCAGCCAAGGAGGACAGGGGCCCTCCTACGAGCAGTACTTC. This gives the protein CASSQGGQGPSYEQYF.

This chain joins TRBV28 and TRBJ2-1; TRBD1 might be the D (5 bases). Germline loops: CDR1 MDHEN, CDR2 SYDVKM. This CDR3 spans 16 amino acids. Trimming stripped 1 base from V and 4 bases from J, with 14 bases between. In DNA, the CDR3 is TGTGCCAGCAGTTTATCCACTGCAGGGATTTACAATGAGCAGTTCTTC. It yields the protein CASSLSTAGIYNEQFF. The complete variable domain, with remaining parts taken from reference TRBV28 and TRBJ2-1, reads DVKVTQSSRYLVKRTGEKVFLECVQDMDHENMFWYRQDPGLGLRLIYFSYDVKMKEKGDIPEGYSVSREKKERFSLILESASTNQTSMYLCASSLSTAGIYNEQFFGPGTRLTVL.

The sample holds one count of this clone. J is TRBJ2-1 and V is TRBV5-1; 8 nucleotides line up with TRBD1. CDR1 SGHRS and CDR2 YFSETQ come from the germline V gene. With V trimmed by 0 bases and J by 6 bases, 5 bases remained unmatched. The CDR3 has 15 amino acids. The CDR3 reads CASSLGDRKTNEQFF. CDR3 nucleotides: TGCGCCAGCAGCTTGGGGGACAGGAAAACCAATGAGCAGTTCTTC.

V and J are TRBV5-4 and TRBJ1-1, with 7 bases lining up with TRBD1. In germline, CDR1 is SGHNT, CDR2 YYREEE (reference sequence). The CDR3 is made up of 16 amino acids. The V gene end was trimmed by 1 base and the J gene end by 4 bases; junction bases not matched to a gene: 10. The CDR3 loop reads CASSLSRGLWSTEAFF. DNA for the CDR3: TGTGCCAGCAGCTTGAGTAGGGGGCTTTGGTCCACTGAAGCTTTCTTT. The variable domain in full, with the rest retrieved from reference TRBV5-4 and TRBJ1-1, is ETGVTQSPTHLIKTRGQQVTLRCSSQSGHNTVSWYQQALGQGPQFIFQYYREEENGRGNFPPRFSGLQFPNYSSELNVNALELDDSALYLCASSLSRGLWSTEAFFGQGTRLTVV.

This rearrangement joins TRBV6-5 to TRBJ1-4, with D hard to call. The CDR3 runs to 14 residues. Germline CDR1 is MNHEY and CDR2 is SVGAGI. The V gene lost 2 bases and the J gene lost 6 bases, with 10 bases spanning the gap. The chain's CDR3 is CASSYLRSDEKLFF. The CDR3 DNA sequence: TGTGCCAGCAGTTACCTTCGGTCGGATGAAAAACTGTTTTTT.

The CDR3 sequence is CASSPGQEQYEQYF. DNA for the CDR3: TGTGCCAGCTCACCGGGACAGGAGCAATACGAGCAGTACTTC. The gene calls are TRBV18 and TRBJ2-7, with 8 bases lining up with TRBD1. Trimming removed 3 bases from V and 4 bases from J; junction bases left unmatched: 5. Germline lookup yields CDR1 KGHSH and CDR2 LQKENI. The length of the CDR3 is 14 residues.

The chain couples TRBV7-9 to TRBJ1-2, with a possible D match to TRBD1 (6 bases). This CDR3 is 15 amino acids long. Germline V gene sequence: CDR1 SEHNR, CDR2 FQNEAQ (reference sequence). V dropped 4 bases and J dropped 0 bases, with 12 bases sitting between them. The CDR3 here is CASSSTGTSNYGYTF. CDR3 in DNA: TGTGCCAGCAGCTCCACAGGGACCTCTAACTATGGCTACACCTTC.

V usage is TRBV4-1 and J usage is TRBJ1-5; D ambiguous. Germline CDR1 and CDR2: MGHRA and YSYEKL. This CDR3 region has 13 residues. Trimming cost V 2 bases and J 9 bases, with 11 bases left between them. This CDR3 reads CASSQLTQWPQHF. DNA of the CDR3: TGCGCCAGCAGCCAACTTACTCAATGGCCCCAGCATTTT.

The V gene is TRBV6-1, the J gene TRBJ1-2, with 8 bases that match TRBD1. CDR3 size: 15 residues. Germline CDR1 reads MNHNS; CDR2 reads SASEGT. The J segment lost 1 base and the V segment lost 2 bases, leaving 3 bases of the junction unmatched. For the CDR3, the DNA is TGTGCCAGCAGTGAAACAGGGGGAATTAACTATGGCTACACCTTC. Protein product: CASSETGGINYGYTF.

This clone was observed a few times. V and J are TRBV7-3 and TRBJ2-3; TRBD1 might be the D (5 bases). The V end was cut by 2 bases, the J end by 4 bases, with 10 bases between. The CDR3 totals 14 residues. The germline V gene has CDR1 SGHTA and CDR2 FQGTGA. The DNA of the CDR3 is TGTGCCAGCAGCTTACAGGGCGGCCCAGATACGCAGTATTTT. This translates into CASSLQGGPDTQYF.

The chain has TRBV28 and TRBJ2-7; the match to TRBD1 covers 7 bases. The CDR3 consists of 14 residues. V lost 4 bases and J lost 6; bases outside the gene matches: 9. Germline values: CDR1 MDHEN, CDR2 SYDVKM. CDR3 coding DNA: TGTGCCAGCAGTTCCGACAGCGCAGGGGGCGAGCAGTACTTC. It yields the protein CASSSDSAGGEQYF.

V usage is TRBV10-3 and J usage is TRBJ2-5, with D maybe TRBD1 (6 bases). The CDR3 is 17 amino acids. V dropped 4 bases and J dropped 2 bases, with 20 bases sitting between them. Germline values: CDR1 ENHRY, CDR2 SYGVKD. CDR3 in DNA: TGTGCCATCAGTGCCGGCAGGATGGACAGAGCTCAAGAGACCCAGTACTTC. It is translated as CAISAGRMDRAQETQYF.

J is TRBJ2-2 and V is TRBV5-1; D may be TRBD2 (5 bases). CDR1 is SGHRS, CDR2 YFSETQ, per germline. V was clipped by 3 bases and J by 4 bases, with 13 bases between them. The CDR3 length is 15 residues. CDR3 bases: TGCGCCAGCAGCTCTCCCGCGGCGGGCACCGGGGAGCTGTTTTTT. It yields the protein CASSSPAAGTGELFF.

The V call is TRBV9, the J call TRBJ1-2; perhaps TRBD1 as D (6 bases). The CDR3 has 14 residues. Deletions cut 0 bases from V and 4 bases from J, with 10 bases between. The germline V gene encodes CDR1 SGDLS and CDR2 YYNGEE. The CDR3 reads CASSVAGTSYGYTF. The CDR3 nucleotides are TGTGCCAGCAGCGTAGCCGGGACAAGCTATGGCTACACCTTC.

This clone was counted only a few times. V is TRBV7-8 and J is TRBJ1-3; 7 bases fit TRBD1. Germline values: CDR1 SGHVS, CDR2 FQNEAQ. This CDR3 contains 17 residues. V trimming: 2 bases; J trimming: 1 base; junction bases outside the gene matches: 8. The CDR3 sequence: CASSLRDRELSGNTIYF. Here the CDR3 DNA reads TGTGCCAGCAGCTTACGGGACAGAGAACTATCTGGAAACACCATATATTTT.

V usage is TRBV28 and J usage is TRBJ1-1, with a tentative D call TRBD1 (5 bases). This CDR3 is 15 amino acids long. V was shortened by 1 base and J by 4 bases, with 13 bases between the two germline ends. The germline V gene encodes CDR1 MDHEN and CDR2 SYDVKM. The CDR3 DNA reads as TGTGCCAGCAGTTTATCGAGCAGGGTCGGCACTGAAGCTTTCTTT. Encoded protein: CASSLSSRVGTEAFF.

This rearrangement joins TRBV6-6 to TRBJ2-3, with D possibly being TRBD2 (5 bases). From germline, CDR1 is MNHNY and CDR2 SVGAGI (reference sequence). V lost 4 bases, J lost 2 bases, and 10 bases lay in between. The length of the CDR3 is 14 residues. This CDR3 is CASSSTDFTDTQYF. The CDR3 DNA reads as TGTGCCAGCAGTTCCACGGACTTCACAGATACGCAGTATTTT.

The chain combines TRBV6-5 with TRBJ2-2; D not certain. Germline CDR1 reads MNHEY; CDR2 reads SVGAGI. Trimming pared 4 bases from V and 0 bases from J, leaving 6 bases between. The CDR3 covers 14 residues. The CDR3 loop reads CASSSTANTGELFF. CDR3 DNA: TGTGCCAGCAGTTCCACAGCGAACACCGGGGAGCTGTTTTTT.

V gene TRBV3-1 (or the pseudogene TRBV3-2) combines with J gene TRBJ2-5; 11 positions agree with TRBD2. The V and J ends lost 2 bases and 1 base, in that order; junction bases with no gene match: 15. This CDR3 is 20 amino acids long. The germline CDR1 and CDR2 sequences are LGHDT and YNNKEL (reference sequence). The CDR3 loop is CASSQRLAGGPGRSQETQYF. The CDR3 DNA follows: TGTGCCAGCAGCCAACGGCTAGCGGGGGGCCCGGGACGGAGCCAAGAGACCCAGTACTTC.

The chain links TRBV12-3 or TRBV12-4 to TRBJ1-5; D gene unclear. V shed 4 bases and J shed 4 bases, with 5 bases lying between them. CDR3 length: 12 residues. Written as DNA, the CDR3 is TGTGCCAGCAGTTCCCCAAATCAGCCCCAGCATTTT. Residues: CASSSPNQPQHF.

Written as DNA, the CDR3 is TGTGCCAGCAGCCTGGACAGGGGGCGAGTTGAAAAACTGTTTTTT. It codes for CASSLDRGRVEKLFF. This sequence joins TRBV2 and TRBJ1-4, with TRBD1 matching 11 bases. This CDR3 is 15 amino acids long. Germline CDR1 SNHLY, CDR2 FYNNEI. After removal of 6 bases from V and 7 bases from J, the junction contained 7 bases not matched to a gene. Variable domain in full (rest from reference TRBV2 and TRBJ1-4): EPEVTQTPSHQVTQMGQEVILRCVPISNHLYFYWYRQILGQKVEFLVSFYNNEISEKSEIFDDQFSVERPDGSNFTLKIRSTKLEDSAMYFCASSLDRGRVEKLFFGSGTQLSVL.

The chain has TRBV10-3 and TRBJ1-2, with unresolved D. The CDR3 is made up of 15 amino acids. Germline V gene data show CDR1 as ENHRY and CDR2 as SYGVKD. V was pared by 5 bases and J by 8 bases, with 21 bases between. The CDR3, as DNA: TGTGCCATCAGTTCCGGAGAGCAAACAAAAAGGGGCTACACCTTC. Residues: CAISSGEQTKRGYTF.

The rearrangement joins TRBV27 to TRBJ1-2; D might be TRBD1 (6 bases). Germline V gene data show CDR1 as MNHEY and CDR2 as SMNVEV (reference sequence). V was clipped by 3 bases and J by 7 bases, with 12 bases between them. The CDR3 runs to 13 residues. The CDR3 reads CASSFRGGIGYTF. In DNA form, the CDR3 reads TGTGCCAGCAGTTTCAGGGGAGGGATTGGCTACACCTTC.

This clone has only a few counts. The chain joins TRBV15 to TRBJ1-3; 8 bases are shared with TRBD1. Trimming removed 0 bases from V and 3 bases from J; junction bases left unmatched: 1. Germline CDR1 and CDR2: LNHNV and YYDKDF (reference sequence). The CDR3 consists of 15 residues. The CDR3 loop is CATSREDRGGNTIYF. Here the CDR3 DNA reads TGTGCCACCAGCAGAGAAGACAGGGGTGGAAACACCATATATTTT.